This paragraph reports one T cell receptor (beta chain). Regarding treatment: around 19 received Ad26.COV2.S at low or high dose, single or two shots; several received placebo; per-sample allocation not given. Sampling was done on day 63 after the first vaccine or placebo injection. The record originates from a study of Ad26.COV2.S vaccination and SARS-CoV-2 variants. The CDR3 loop spans 14 amino acids. The junction had 8 bases not matched to a gene; V was cut back by 6 bases and J by 7 bases. Germline CDR1 is SNHLY and CDR2 is FYNNEI. Repertoires were generated with immunoSEQ multiplex PCR, while TCRdb's copy carries only in-frame clones and drops some. Found here are roughly 350,000 clones, around nine tenths of them singletons; the top ten hold around a tenth.

The rearrangement joins TRBV2 to TRBJ2-1; 8 nucleotides match TRBD2. The sample here was peripheral blood, taken in a trial of Ad26.COV2.S vaccine versus placebo. The sequence was obtained from a person aged 18-65 years who received the Ad26.COV2.S COVID-19 vaccine or a placebo. The CDR3 is CASSEREFRNEQFF. Here the CDR3 DNA reads TGTGCCAGCAGCGAGCGGGAGTTTAGAAATGAGCAGTTCTTC.